The TCR beta chain under discussion was sequenced for a study of blood T cell repertoires in COVID-19. Overall study: Nucleic acid was either cDNA or gDNA, and it came from T cells, B-cell-depleted T cells, or PBMCs.

This CDR3 region has 16 residues. V shed 0 bases, J shed 8 bases, and the junction held 2 bases outside the gene matches. CDR1 LGHNA and CDR2 YSLEER come from the germline V gene. Repertoires were generated with immunoSEQ multiplex PCR, while TCRdb's copy carries only in-frame clones and drops some. Of 130,000 to 150,000 clones listed, about 86% are singletons. Specimen: peripheral blood. The receptor was isolated from a woman between 40 and 55 years old with acute or convalescent COVID-19. This rearrangement joins TRBV4-3 to TRBJ2-1, with 15 nucleotides matching TRBD2. The CDR3 DNA sequence: TGCGCCAGCAGCCAAGACGGACTAGCGGGAGGGGATGAGCAGTTCTTC. Translating gives CASSQDGLAGGDEQFF.